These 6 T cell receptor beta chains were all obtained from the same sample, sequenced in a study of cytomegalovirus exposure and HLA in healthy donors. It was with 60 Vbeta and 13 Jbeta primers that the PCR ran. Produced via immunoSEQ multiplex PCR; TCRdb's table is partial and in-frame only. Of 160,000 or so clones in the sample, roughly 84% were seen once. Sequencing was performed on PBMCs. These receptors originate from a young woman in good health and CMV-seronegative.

As DNA, the CDR3 is TGTGCCACTCGGGAGGGAGAGACCCAGTACTTC. Its protein is CATREGETQYF. The chain links TRBV15 to TRBJ2-5; TRBD2 matches at 8 bases. Trimming removed 9 bases from V and 4 bases from J; junction bases left unmatched: 1. Germline V lookup: CDR1 LNHNV, CDR2 YYDKDF (reference sequence). The CDR3 contains 11 residues.

CDR3: CASSYRGLASYNEQFF. Written as DNA, the CDR3 is TGTGCCAGCAGTTACAGGGGACTAGCGTCCTACAATGAGCAGTTCTTC. This chain links TRBV6-5 with TRBJ2-1; 10 bases fit TRBD2. The CDR3 is made up of 16 amino acids. Germline assignment: CDR1 MNHEY and CDR2 SVGAGI. J gave up 1 base and V 2 bases, and 2 bases lay outside the gene matches.

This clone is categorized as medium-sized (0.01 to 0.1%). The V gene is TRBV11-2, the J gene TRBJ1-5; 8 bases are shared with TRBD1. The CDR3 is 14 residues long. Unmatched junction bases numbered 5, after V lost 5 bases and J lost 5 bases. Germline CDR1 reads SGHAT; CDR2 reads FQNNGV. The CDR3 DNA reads TGTGCCAGCAGCCAGGGGACAGGAGATCAGCCCCAGCATTTT. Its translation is CASSQGTGDQPQHF. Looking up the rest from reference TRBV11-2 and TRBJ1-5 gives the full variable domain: EAGVAQSPRYKIIEKRQSVAFWCNPISGHATLYWYQQILGQGPKLLIQFQNNGVVDDSQLPKDRFSAERLKGVDSTLKIQPAKLEDSAVYLCASSQGTGDQPQHFGDGTRLSIL.

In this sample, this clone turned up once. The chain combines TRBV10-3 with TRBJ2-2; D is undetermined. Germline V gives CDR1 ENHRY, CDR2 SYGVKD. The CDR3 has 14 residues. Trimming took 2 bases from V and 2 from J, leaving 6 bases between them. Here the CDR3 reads CAISEMSNTGELFF. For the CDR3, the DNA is TGTGCCATCAGTGAGATGAGTAACACCGGGGAGCTGTTTTTT.

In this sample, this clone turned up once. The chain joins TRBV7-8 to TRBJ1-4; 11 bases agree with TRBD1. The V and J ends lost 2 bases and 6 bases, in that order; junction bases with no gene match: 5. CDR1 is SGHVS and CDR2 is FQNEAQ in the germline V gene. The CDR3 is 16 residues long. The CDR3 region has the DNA TGTGCCAGCAGCTTATCTCCGGGACAGGGGGATGAAAAACTGTTTTTT. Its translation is CASSLSPGQGDEKLFF.

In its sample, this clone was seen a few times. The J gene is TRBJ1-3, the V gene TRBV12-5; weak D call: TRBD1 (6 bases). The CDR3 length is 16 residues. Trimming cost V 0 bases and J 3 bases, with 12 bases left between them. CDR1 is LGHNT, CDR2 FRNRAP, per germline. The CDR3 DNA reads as TGTGCTAGTGGTTTGGTACACCAGGGGATTGGAAACACCATATATTTT. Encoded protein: CASGLVHQGIGNTIYF.